This T cell receptor beta chain was observed in a study of technical replicates of blood from a handful of donors. Sequencing used immunoSEQ multiplex PCR; TCRdb keeps in-frame clones, though not all of them. Here the sample spans more than 65,000 clones, about nine tenths being singletons. V lost 3 bases to trimming and J lost 8 bases; unmatched junction nucleotides: 16. Per germline, CDR1 SGHTA and CDR2 FQGTGA. The CDR3 loop spans 17 amino acids. The sample taken for sequencing was T cells isolated from PBMCs. J is TRBJ1-2 and V is TRBV7-3, with 9 bases identical to TRBD1. The receptor comes from a human donor in good health. As DNA, the CDR3 is TGTGCCAGCAGCTTTACATTTGGGGCACAGGGGGCGAAGGGCTACACCTTC. This sequence encodes CASSFTFGAQGAKGYTF. The full variable domain, in which reference TRBV7-3 and TRBJ1-2 provide the parts outside the CDR3, is GAGVSQTPSNKVTEKGKYVELRCDPISGHTALYWYRQSLGQGPEFLIYFQGTGAADDSGLPNDRFFAVRPEGSVSTLKIQRTERGDSAVYLCASSFTFGAQGAKGYTFGSGTRLTVV.